Listed below are T cell receptor beta chains from one sample, sequenced in a study of T cells after somatic rescue of genetic block. Here immunoSEQ multiplex PCR was the method, and the copy in TCRdb shows in-frame clones only, minus some. The sample records about 67,000 clones, 92% being singletons. The source material was peripheral blood mononuclear cells (PBMCs). These receptors were obtained from a man aged 35 to 55. CDR3s leave out the opening cysteine and the closing phenylalanine or tryptophan. Some rows have no size entry. The others give once, few or many, or a class for an expanded clone.

clone_size: .
v_call: TRBV5-4
cdr3_aa: ASSSGSGYEQY

clone_size: .
v_call: TRBV4-2
cdr3_aa: ASSQELNGAVSYT

clone_size: .
v_call: TRBV4-1
cdr3_aa: ASSQVLSGGALPNEQF

clone_size: .
v_call: TRBV19
cdr3_aa: ASRETGTGPYEQY

clone_size: .
v_call: TRBV6-5
cdr3_aa: ASSYVGSPLH

clone_size: few
v_call: TRBV19
cdr3_aa: ASSSDSAYQPQH

clone_size: .
v_call: TRBV7-2
cdr3_aa: ASSLAPNDEAF

clone_size: .
v_call: TRBV4-3
cdr3_aa: ASSQEYAHSYNEQF

clone_size: .
v_call: TRBV5-6
cdr3_aa: ASSLTSWGETQY

clone_size: .
v_call: TRBV7-6
cdr3_aa: ASSPLAGVKNEQY

clone_size: .
v_call: TRBV7-9
cdr3_aa: ASSLRLAENTGELF

clone_size: .
v_call: TRBV18
cdr3_aa: ASSPISLGRANTEAF

clone_size: .
v_call: TRBV18
cdr3_aa: ASSPGQGWNQPQH

clone_size: .
v_call: TRBV10-1
cdr3_aa: ASSEFIGDTQY

clone_size: .
v_call: TRBV27
cdr3_aa: ASSFSRRTGELF

clone_size: .
v_call: TRBV6-5
cdr3_aa: ASSGGNRQNIQY

clone_size: .
v_call: TRBV2
cdr3_aa: ASRDSYEQY

clone_size: .
v_call: TRBV7-9
cdr3_aa: ASSLAPDRAVTEAF

clone_size: .
v_call: TRBV6-1
cdr3_aa: ASSISRSVYNEQF

clone_size: once
v_call: TRBV19
cdr3_aa: ASSFSVSSYNEQF

clone_size: .
v_call: TRBV28
cdr3_aa: ASNHRDERETQY

clone_size: .
v_call: TRBV10-3
cdr3_aa: AIRGLAGNNEQF

clone_size: .
v_call: TRBV10-2
cdr3_aa: ASSGQADTQY

clone_size: .
v_call: TRBV30
cdr3_aa: AWSEPFSYEQY

clone_size: .
v_call: TRBV10-2
cdr3_aa: ASTPGQFANYGYT

clone_size: .
v_call: TRBV6-6
cdr3_aa: ASKSYSSTEAF

clone_size: .
v_call: TRBV21-1
cdr3_aa: ASSKPPSVAKNIQY

clone_size: .
v_call: TRBV6-1
cdr3_aa: ASTLAGATDTQY

clone_size: .
v_call: TRBV7-9
cdr3_aa: ASSLVDRNTGELF

clone_size: .
v_call: TRBV30
cdr3_aa: AWSPGLAGQETQY

clone_size: .
v_call: TRBV11-3
cdr3_aa: ASSERGRNGELF